This is a list of T cell receptor beta chains from one sample in a study of regulatory T cells in long-lasting Graves disease. In TCRdb, the multiplex PCR reads were re-called with MiXCR into one record per CDR3 protein. The sample carries approximately 400,000 distinct CDR3 sequences, roughly 25% recorded once. The starting material was peripheral blood mononuclear cells (PBMCs), obtained when the disease was refractory, from a patient treated with antithyroid drugs. The receptors derive from a middle-aged woman with Graves disease. Each CDR3 is given with its conserved first and last residue. Fields, in order: J gene, V gene, D gene, clone size, CDR3 protein, CDR3 DNA. The D gene is left open where the match is weak. The size field is filled for only some rows; it gives once, few, many or a size class.

J gene: TRBJ1-4
V gene: TRBV6-5
D gene: TRBD1
clone size: many
CDR3 protein: CASSSQPSWDSGEKLFF
CDR3 DNA: TGTGCCAGCAGTTCCCAACCTAGTTGGGACAGCGGTGAAAAACTGTTTTTT

J gene: TRBJ2-2
V gene: TRBV7-9
D gene: TRBD1
clone size: .
CDR3 protein: CASSPGTGVNTGELFF
CDR3 DNA: TGTGCCAGCAGCCCTGGGACAGGGGTGAACACCGGGGAGCTGTTTTTT

J gene: TRBJ2-7
V gene: TRBV27
D gene: .
clone size: many
CDR3 protein: CASSFGGHGAYEQYF
CDR3 DNA: TGTGCCAGCAGTTTCGGGGGGCACGGGGCCTACGAGCAGTACTTC

J gene: TRBJ1-1
V gene: TRBV2
D gene: .
clone size: many
CDR3 protein: CARELGVGNTEAFF
CDR3 DNA: TGTGCCAGGGAGTTAGGAGTGGGCAACACTGAAGCTTTCTTT

J gene: TRBJ1-1
V gene: TRBV28
D gene: .
clone size: many
CDR3 protein: CASSLSGHPPEAFF
CDR3 DNA: TGTGCCAGCAGTTTGTCAGGGCATCCCCCTGAAGCTTTCTTT

J gene: TRBJ1-5
V gene: TRBV28
D gene: TRBD1
clone size: many
CDR3 protein: CASSPRTGPNQPQHF
CDR3 DNA: TGTGCCAGCAGTCCGCGGACAGGACCCAATCAGCCCCAGCATTTT

J gene: TRBJ2-5
V gene: TRBV20-1
D gene: .
clone size: few
CDR3 protein: CSGEGGSETQYF
CDR3 DNA: TGCAGTGGAGAAGGTGGGAGTGAGACCCAGTACTTC

J gene: TRBJ1-4
V gene: TRBV9
D gene: .
clone size: few
CDR3 protein: CASSVGGLGEKLFF
CDR3 DNA: TGTGCCAGCAGCGTAGGGGGGCTTGGTGAAAAACTGTTTTTT

J gene: TRBJ2-5
V gene: TRBV5-1
D gene: .
clone size: .
CDR3 protein: CASSPQEGQTQYF
CDR3 DNA: TGCGCCAGCAGCCCCCAAGAGGGACAGACCCAGTACTTC

J gene: TRBJ2-2
V gene: TRBV25-1
D gene: .
clone size: many
CDR3 protein: CASSEWTEAGTGELFF
CDR3 DNA: TGTGCCAGCAGTGAATGGACAGAGGCGGGCACCGGGGAGCTGTTTTTT

J gene: TRBJ2-2
V gene: TRBV5-1
D gene: .
clone size: few
CDR3 protein: CASSFTPGRNTGELFF
CDR3 DNA: TGCGCCAGCAGCTTTACCCCGGGACGCAACACCGGGGAGCTGTTTTTT

J gene: TRBJ1-1
V gene: TRBV5-1
D gene: .
clone size: .
CDR3 protein: CASSLVGTRDTEAFF
CDR3 DNA: TGCGCCAGCAGCTTGGTGGGCACAAGGGACACTGAAGCTTTCTTT

J gene: TRBJ2-2
V gene: TRBV7-3
D gene: .
clone size: .
CDR3 protein: CASSEVLSEELFF
CDR3 DNA: TGTGCCAGCAGCGAAGTCCTGTCCGAGGAGCTGTTTTTT

J gene: TRBJ1-6
V gene: TRBV28
D gene: TRBD1
clone size: many
CDR3 protein: CASSDDRVRSPLHF
CDR3 DNA: TGTGCCAGCAGCGATGACAGGGTACGGTCACCCCTCCACTTT

J gene: TRBJ2-5
V gene: TRBV29-1
D gene: .
clone size: many
CDR3 protein: CSVESTGNIPETQYF
CDR3 DNA: TGCAGCGTTGAAAGTACGGGAAATATTCCAGAGACCCAGTACTTC

J gene: TRBJ2-7
V gene: TRBV6-1
D gene: TRBD2
clone size: many
CDR3 protein: CASSRGLAEVYEQYF
CDR3 DNA: TGTGCCAGCAGTCGAGGACTAGCCGAAGTCTACGAGCAGTACTTC

J gene: TRBJ2-4
V gene: TRBV28
D gene: .
clone size: many
CDR3 protein: CASGMTALNIQYF
CDR3 DNA: TGTGCCAGCGGAATGACAGCCCTAAACATTCAGTACTTC

J gene: TRBJ1-5
V gene: TRBV5-1
D gene: TRBD1
clone size: .
CDR3 protein: CASSQRTGWSNQPQHF
CDR3 DNA: TGCGCCAGCAGCCAAAGGACAGGTTGGAGCAATCAGCCCCAGCATTTT

J gene: TRBJ2-7
V gene: TRBV28
D gene: .
clone size: many
CDR3 protein: CASSRAGPRTSYEQYF
CDR3 DNA: TGTGCCAGCAGTAGAGCAGGGCCCAGGACAAGCTACGAGCAGTACTTC

J gene: TRBJ2-7
V gene: TRBV30
D gene: .
clone size: few
CDR3 protein: CAWSVDWRYEQYF
CDR3 DNA: TGTGCCTGGAGTGTAGATTGGCGGTACGAGCAGTACTTC

J gene: TRBJ2-1
V gene: TRBV27
D gene: TRBD2
clone size: .
CDR3 protein: CASSPLAGFQPNEQFF
CDR3 DNA: TGTGCCAGCAGTCCTTTAGCGGGATTCCAGCCCAATGAGCAGTTCTTC

J gene: TRBJ1-2
V gene: TRBV19
D gene: .
clone size: .
CDR3 protein: CASKRTDSNYGYTF
CDR3 DNA: TGTGCCAGTAAACGTACGGACTCTAACTATGGCTACACCTTC

J gene: TRBJ2-2
V gene: TRBV29-1
D gene: TRBD2
clone size: few
CDR3 protein: CSVVPAGVAGELFF
CDR3 DNA: TGCAGCGTTGTCCCAGCGGGAGTGGCCGGGGAGCTGTTTTTT

J gene: TRBJ1-2
V gene: TRBV20-1
D gene: TRBD1
clone size: few
CDR3 protein: CSASRDRSYGYTF
CDR3 DNA: TGCAGTGCTAGCCGGGACAGGAGCTATGGCTACACCTTC

J gene: TRBJ2-2
V gene: TRBV24-1
D gene: .
clone size: many
CDR3 protein: CATSDLQGDTGELFF
CDR3 DNA: TGTGCCACCAGTGATTTGCAAGGGGACACCGGGGAGCTGTTTTTT

J gene: TRBJ1-3
V gene: TRBV28
D gene: .
clone size: .
CDR3 protein: CASSRTATGNTIYF
CDR3 DNA: TGTGCCAGCAGCCGGACAGCGACTGGAAACACCATATATTTT

J gene: TRBJ2-7
V gene: TRBV6-2/TRBV6-3
D gene: TRBD1
clone size: .
CDR3 protein: CASRTPGTGVGEQYF
CDR3 DNA: TGTGCCAGCAGAACCCCGGGGACAGGGGTTGGCGAGCAGTACTTC

J gene: TRBJ1-5
V gene: TRBV6-1
D gene: TRBD1
clone size: .
CDR3 protein: CASSEVTGGGSNQPQHF
CDR3 DNA: TGTGCCAGCAGTGAAGTGACAGGGGGGGGAAGCAATCAGCCCCAGCATTTT

J gene: TRBJ1-5
V gene: TRBV6-1
D gene: .
clone size: few
CDR3 protein: CASSREGGGNQPQHF
CDR3 DNA: TGTGCCAGCAGCAGAGAGGGGGGAGGCAATCAGCCCCAGCATTTT

J gene: TRBJ1-3
V gene: TRBV6-1
D gene: .
clone size: .
CDR3 protein: CASSEAWGIFGNTIYF
CDR3 DNA: TGTGCCAGCAGTGAAGCGTGGGGGATTTTTGGAAACACCATATATTTT

J gene: TRBJ2-5
V gene: TRBV2
D gene: .
clone size: .
CDR3 protein: CASSEVRGVQETQYF
CDR3 DNA: TGTGCCAGCAGCGAGGTCAGGGGCGTCCAAGAGACCCAGTACTTC

J gene: TRBJ2-4
V gene: TRBV6-6
D gene: .
clone size: .
CDR3 protein: CASSYSIASPGAKNIQYF
CDR3 DNA: TGTGCCAGCAGTTACTCGATAGCTAGCCCAGGCGCCAAAAACATTCAGTACTTC

J gene: TRBJ1-2
V gene: TRBV12-3/TRBV12-4
D gene: .
clone size: few
CDR3 protein: CASSIRLFGYTF
CDR3 DNA: TGTGCCAGCAGTATCCGGCTCTTCGGCTACACCTTC

J gene: TRBJ1-1
V gene: TRBV2
D gene: .
clone size: many
CDR3 protein: CASSEGDVGGTEAFF
CDR3 DNA: TGTGCCAGCAGTGAAGGGGATGTGGGGGGAACTGAAGCTTTCTTT

J gene: TRBJ2-2
V gene: TRBV27
D gene: TRBD1
clone size: .
CDR3 protein: CASRPRDRVLRNTGELFF
CDR3 DNA: TGTGCCAGCCGACCAAGGGACAGGGTACTTCGGAACACCGGGGAGCTGTTTTTT

J gene: TRBJ2-3
V gene: TRBV11-2
D gene: .
clone size: once
CDR3 protein: CASSGRALGSTLTDTQYF
CDR3 DNA: TGTGCCAGCAGTGGAAGGGCCCTGGGCAGCACACTGACAGATACGCAGTATTTT

J gene: TRBJ2-7
V gene: TRBV27
D gene: .
clone size: many
CDR3 protein: CASSQMPQGSEQYF
CDR3 DNA: TGTGCCAGCAGTCAAATGCCACAGGGAAGCGAGCAGTACTTC

J gene: TRBJ2-2
V gene: TRBV19
D gene: .
clone size: .
CDR3 protein: CASSSFFTGELFF
CDR3 DNA: TGTGCCAGTAGCTCCTTTTTCACCGGGGAGCTGTTTTTT

J gene: TRBJ1-2
V gene: TRBV28
D gene: TRBD1
clone size: many
CDR3 protein: CASSTIGTGLGYTF
CDR3 DNA: TGTGCCAGCAGTACCATCGGGACAGGGCTTGGCTACACCTTC

J gene: TRBJ1-1
V gene: TRBV18
D gene: .
clone size: .
CDR3 protein: CASSPGHTEAFF
CDR3 DNA: TGTGCCAGCTCACCGGGACACACTGAAGCTTTCTTT

J gene: TRBJ1-2
V gene: TRBV6-1
D gene: TRBD1
clone size: .
CDR3 protein: CASSGTGAYGYTF
CDR3 DNA: TGTGCCAGCAGTGGAACAGGGGCATATGGCTACACCTTC

J gene: TRBJ1-1
V gene: TRBV18
D gene: .
clone size: many
CDR3 protein: CASSAGTEAFF
CDR3 DNA: TGTGCCAGCTCGGCCGGGACGGAAGCTTTCTTT

J gene: TRBJ2-5
V gene: TRBV6-5
D gene: TRBD2
clone size: many
CDR3 protein: CASSYPIDSSGTDPKTQYF
CDR3 DNA: TGTGCCAGCAGTTACCCGATCGACTCTAGCGGGACAGATCCAAAGACCCAGTACTTC